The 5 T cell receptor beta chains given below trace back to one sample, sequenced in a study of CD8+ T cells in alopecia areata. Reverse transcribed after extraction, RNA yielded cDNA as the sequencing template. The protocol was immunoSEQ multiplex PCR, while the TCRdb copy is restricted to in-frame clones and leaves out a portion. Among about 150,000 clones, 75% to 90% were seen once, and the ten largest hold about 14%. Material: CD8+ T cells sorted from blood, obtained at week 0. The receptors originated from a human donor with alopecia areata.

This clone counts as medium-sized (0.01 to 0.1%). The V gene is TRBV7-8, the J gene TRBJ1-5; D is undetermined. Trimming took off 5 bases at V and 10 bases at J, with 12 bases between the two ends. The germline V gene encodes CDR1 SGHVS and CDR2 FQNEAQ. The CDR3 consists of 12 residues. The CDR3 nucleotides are TGTGCCAGCAGCCCGCACGAGAATCCCCAGCATTTT. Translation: CASSPHENPQHF.

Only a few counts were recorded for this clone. The CDR3 DNA follows: TGCGCCAGCAGTCAATTCGGCGGGGGGCGCACAGATACGCAGTATTTT. It specifies CASSQFGGGRTDTQYF. The chain carries TRBV4-1 and TRBJ2-3; 8 bases match TRBD2. Germline CDR1 reads MGHRA; CDR2 reads YSYEKL. The CDR3 totals 16 residues. The ends lost 6 bases at V and 1 base at J; junction bases unmatched: 9.

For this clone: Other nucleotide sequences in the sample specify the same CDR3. The CDR3 sequence: CASSQVDSYNEQFF. The CDR3 nucleotides read TGCGCCAGCAGCCAAGTGGACAGTTACAATGAGCAGTTCTTC. The rearrangement joins TRBV4-1 to TRBJ2-1; perhaps TRBD1 as D (6 bases). Trimming took 1 base from V and 4 from J, leaving 8 bases between them. This CDR3 is 14 amino acids long. Germline V gene data show CDR1 as MGHRA and CDR2 as YSYEKL.

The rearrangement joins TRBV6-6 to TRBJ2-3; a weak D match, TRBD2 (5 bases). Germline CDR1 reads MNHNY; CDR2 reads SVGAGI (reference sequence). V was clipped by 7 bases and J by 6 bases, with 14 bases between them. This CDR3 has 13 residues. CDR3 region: CASTPKGADTQYF. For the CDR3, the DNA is TGTGCCAGCACCCCCAAGGGAGCGGATACGCAGTATTTT.

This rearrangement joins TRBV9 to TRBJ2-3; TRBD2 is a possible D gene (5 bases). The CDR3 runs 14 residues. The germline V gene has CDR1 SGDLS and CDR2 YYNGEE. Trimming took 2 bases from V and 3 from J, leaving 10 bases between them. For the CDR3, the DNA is TGTGCCAGCAGCGTGGGTAGCGCAACAGATACGCAGTATTTT. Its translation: CASSVGSATDTQYF.